The sequence of this TCR beta chain was determined in a study of blood T cell repertoires in COVID-19. Clinical histories supplied by participants themselves formed the basis of cohort assignment. Clones were read by immunoSEQ multiplex PCR, and TCRdb kept only the in-frame ones, dropping some. The sample includes 250,000 or so clones, around 90% of them seen just once. This sequence originates from a woman aged 45-65 years who had recovered from COVID-19. The sample was PBMCs or T cells enriched from blood (not recorded which).

CDR3 sequence (DNA): TGTGCCAGCAGTCGGGTTCCGGGACAGGGCGCTGGCACTGAAGCTTTCTTT. It is translated as CASSRVPGQGAGTEAFF. The V call is TRBV28, the J call TRBJ1-1; 9 positions match TRBD1. Germline values: CDR1 MDHEN, CDR2 SYDVKM. The CDR3 runs to 17 residues. V shed 5 bases, J shed 4 bases, and the junction held 14 bases outside the gene matches.